This TCR beta chain stems from a study of blood T cell repertoires in COVID-19. On the study more broadly: Donors in the United States, Italy and Spain gave samples during acute or convalescent COVID-19. In each case, the material was cDNA or gDNA derived from T cells, B-cell-depleted T cells, or PBMCs.

Participants came from roughly 23 US areas, aged about 18 to 100 years. All recovered Cohort 3 donors got two negative PCRs, got clearance, or saw symptom resolution. Assay: immunoSEQ multiplex PCR; the TCRdb copy retains only in-frame clones and omits some. The sample holds about 200,000 clones; 84% are singletons and the top ten take 7.5%. CDR1 and CDR2 from the germline V gene are LNHDA and SQIVND (reference sequence). CDR3 size: 16 residues. V was pared by 3 bases and J by 4 bases, with 18 bases between. The gene calls are TRBV19 and TRBJ1-2; no reliable D call. The sequence derives from a man aged 40-49 years who had recovered from COVID-19. Sequencing was done on a sample of PBMCs or T cells enriched from blood (not recorded which). DNA of the CDR3: TGTGCCAGTAGTATTGGGTTTGGCAGCGTATCCTATGGCTACACCTTC. Translating it yields CASSIGFGSVSYGYTF.